The 9 T cell receptor beta chains below were found in one sample sequenced in a study of persistence of HIV-infected CD4 T cells. These TCRs are of unknown antigen specificity. Cells were stimulated with overlapping HIV-1 Gag 15-mer peptides. Memory cells lacking CD40L and CD69 with high CD45RO were sorted. This was the immunoSEQ version 4 assay in survey mode. The protocol was immunoSEQ multiplex PCR, while the TCRdb copy is restricted to in-frame clones and leaves out a portion. The sample lists more than 30,000 clones, roughly 80% occurring once. The sample consisted of CD4+ T cells sorted from PBMCs after approximately 20-hour stimulation, taken from a patient who received antiretroviral therapy. These receptors all come from an adult woman with HIV who was CMV-seropositive.

The genes are TRBV13 and TRBJ1-6; 8 nucleotides align to TRBD1. Germline V gives CDR1 PRHDT, CDR2 FYEKMQ (reference sequence). The V gene end was trimmed by 4 bases and the J gene end by 9 bases; junction bases not matched to a gene: 8. This CDR3 is 15 amino acids long. The CDR3 DNA reads TGTGCCAGCAGCTACTCGGACAGGGAAAGTTCACCCCTCCACTTT. Its translation is CASSYSDRESSPLHF.

The chain links TRBV10-3 to TRBJ1-1; D gene uncertain. V was pared by 4 bases and J by 5 bases, with 11 bases between. CDR1 is ENHRY and CDR2 is SYGVKD in the germline V gene. This CDR3 comprises 13 residues. Here the CDR3 DNA reads TGTGCCATCAGTGTGGAAGGGCTTACTGAAGCTTTCTTT. It codes for CAISVEGLTEAFF.

This chain connects TRBV12-5 to TRBJ2-1; 7 nucleotides match TRBD2. V was clipped by 7 bases and J by 8 bases; unmatched bases: 11. This CDR3 is 14 amino acids long. Looked up from germline, CDR1 is LGHNT and CDR2 is FRNRAP. The CDR3 protein is CASAGSGKGYEQFF. CDR3 DNA sequence: TGTGCTAGTGCTGGGAGCGGGAAGGGGTATGAGCAGTTCTTC.

The count of this clone is one. The rearrangement uses TRBV11-3 and TRBJ2-1; possibly TRBD2 for D (6 bases). CDR1 is SGHNT and CDR2 is YENEEA in the germline V gene. Trimming left V 5 bases short and J 13 bases short, with 12 bases between. The CDR3 covers 11 residues. The CDR3 DNA reads as TGTGCCAGCAGCGGGCGGGGCACTCAGTTCTTC. Its protein is CASSGRGTQFF.

This clone was recorded once. The chain combines TRBV20-1 with TRBJ1-2; TRBD1 matches 8 bases. This CDR3 has 11 amino acids. Germline CDR1 DFQATT, CDR2 SNEGSKA (reference sequence). The CDR3 here is CSHRGNYGYTF. The CDR3 region has the DNA TGCAGCCACAGGGGGAACTATGGCTACACCTTC.

The chain employs TRBV18 and TRBJ2-7; D unresolved. The CDR3 runs 12 residues. Germline-derived CDR1 and CDR2 are KGHSH and LQKENI. Trimming cost V 4 bases and J 5 bases, with 9 bases left between them. The CDR3 coding sequence is TGTGCCAGCTCACTTAAACAACACGAGCAGTACTTC. Translated: CASSLKQHEQYF.

This clone turned up a few times. The gene calls are TRBV19 and TRBJ1-5; 10 positions match TRBD1. The length of the CDR3 is 17 residues. The ends lost 3 bases at V and 0 bases at J; junction bases unmatched: 5. Germline V gene data show CDR1 as LNHDA and CDR2 as SQIVND (reference sequence). CDR3 sequence: CASSISGQGYSNQPQHF. In nucleotides, the CDR3 is TGTGCCAGTAGTATCTCGGGACAGGGGTATAGCAATCAGCCCCAGCATTTT.

The genes are TRBV14 and TRBJ1-4; D possibly corresponds to TRBD1 (6 bases). The CDR3 spans 15 residues. V lost 4 bases and J 5 bases, leaving 14 bases between the germline ends. Germline CDR1 is SGHDN and CDR2 is FVKESK. The CDR3 spells CASSPRRGVNEKLFF. In DNA, the CDR3 is TGTGCCAGCAGCCCGCGAAGGGGGGTAAATGAAAAACTGTTTTTT. Looking up the rest from reference TRBV14 and TRBJ1-4 gives the full variable domain: EAGVTQFPSHSVIEKGQTVTLRCDPISGHDNLYWYRRVMGKEIKFLLHFVKESKQDESGMPNNRFLAERTGGTYSTLKVQPAELEDSGVYFCASSPRRGVNEKLFFGSGTQLSVL.

This chain links TRBV7-2 with TRBJ2-7; D may be TRBD1 (6 bases). CDR3 length: 14 amino acids. Germline CDR1 and CDR2: SGHTA and FQGNSA. With 3 bases removed from V and 4 bases from J, the gap between germline ends came to 13 bases. Here the CDR3 DNA reads TGTGCCAGCAGCTTGGACAGTTCAGTTTACGAGCAGTACTTC. As protein: CASSLDSSVYEQYF.